This TCR beta chain was sequenced in a study of CDR3 diversity in severe acne. TCRdb passed the PCR reads through MiXCR, listing each CDR3 protein once. Among roughly 100,000 distinct CDR3 sequences, roughly 51% were seen once, and the ten largest hold over 10%. The V and J ends lost 3 bases and 10 bases, in that order; junction bases with no gene match: 6. This CDR3 comprises 13 residues. Germline V gene lookup returns CDR1 LGHDT and CDR2 YNNKEL (reference sequence). Sequencing used blood. The genes are TRBV3-1 and TRBJ1-1, with 9 bases lining up with TRBD1. This clonotype was obtained from a male donor with acne. CDR3 sequence: CASSHAAGQGAFF. DNA for the CDR3: TGTGCCAGCAGCCACGCCGCGGGACAGGGAGCTTTCTTT.